The table lists the clone carrying this TCR beta chain with a few counts. Trimming at V came to 10 bases and at J to 3 bases, leaving 3 bases not matched to a gene. This CDR3 spans 13 amino acids. Germline CDR1 reads MNHNS; CDR2 reads SASEGT. This record belongs to a study of blood T cells in healthy people across ages. PCR was performed a second time for about 6 to 12 cycles using a sample-barcoded 5' primer and a J-beta primer mix. TCRdb used MiXCR to reprocess the 5' RACE reads, holding one entry per CDR3 protein. The sample contains around 800,000 distinct CDR3 sequences, about a quarter of which appear only once. These same records also appear under a second study, on T cells of mothers and their children.

The chain combines TRBV6-1 with TRBJ1-4; 9 nucleotides agree with TRBD1. The source is a boy under 18 in good health. Material: blood. The CDR3 nucleotides are TGTGCCACCGGGGACAGGGCTAATGAAAAACTGTTTTTT. It codes for CATGDRANEKLFF.